The rows below give T cell receptor beta chains drawn from one sample of a study of vaccination and CD4 T cells after COVID-19. Their antigens remain unidentified. TCRdb independently ran MiXCR on the PCR reads; one entry per CDR3 protein. The data hold tens of thousands of distinct CDR3 sequences, with roughly 44% observed a single time. The starting material was CD4+ T cells from blood, cultured in vitro, obtained about 7 months after SARS-CoV-2 vaccination. The origin of the receptors is a human donor who had recovered from COVID-19. Each CDR3 is given with its conserved first and last residue. The D gene is left open where the match is weak. A row's size may be missing; if present it is once, few, many or a size class.

D gene: -
clone size: -
V gene: TRBV7-2
J gene: TRBJ1-3
CDR3 protein: CASSFTSGNTIYF
CDR3 DNA: TGTGCCAGCAGCTTCACCTCTGGAAACACCATATATTTT

D gene: -
clone size: -
V gene: TRBV19
J gene: TRBJ1-5
CDR3 protein: CASSSTGQGVNQPQHF
CDR3 DNA: TGTGCCAGTAGTTCCACGGGGCAGGGCGTCAATCAGCCCCAGCATTTT

D gene: TRBD1
clone size: few
V gene: TRBV27
J gene: TRBJ2-7
CDR3 protein: CASSFLDRGHEQYF
CDR3 DNA: TGTGCCAGCAGTTTCTTGGACAGGGGCCACGAGCAGTACTTC

D gene: -
clone size: -
V gene: TRBV18
J gene: TRBJ2-5
CDR3 protein: CASSPQDIQETQYF
CDR3 DNA: TGTGCCAGCTCACCACAGGACATCCAAGAGACCCAGTACTTC

D gene: TRBD2
clone size: -
V gene: TRBV5-4
J gene: TRBJ2-5
CDR3 protein: CASSNSGIGGETQYF
CDR3 DNA: TGTGCCAGCAGCAATAGCGGGATAGGGGGAGAGACCCAGTACTTC

D gene: -
clone size: -
V gene: TRBV24-1
J gene: TRBJ2-5
CDR3 protein: CATRSTSETQYF
CDR3 DNA: TGTGCCACCAGGTCCACATCCGAGACCCAGTACTTC

D gene: -
clone size: -
V gene: TRBV20-1
J gene: TRBJ2-5
CDR3 protein: CSASNNRQTQYF
CDR3 DNA: TGCAGTGCTAGTAACAATAGGCAGACCCAGTACTTC

D gene: -
clone size: -
V gene: TRBV20-1
J gene: TRBJ1-1
CDR3 protein: CSASIRGERAFF
CDR3 DNA: TGCAGTGCTAGTATCAGAGGGGAAAGGGCTTTCTTT

D gene: TRBD1
clone size: few
V gene: TRBV6-1
J gene: TRBJ2-7
CDR3 protein: CASRSGQTPLTSSYEQYF
CDR3 DNA: TGTGCCAGCAGATCGGGACAGACGCCCCTCACTAGCTCCTACGAGCAGTACTTC

D gene: TRBD1
clone size: -
V gene: TRBV28
J gene: TRBJ2-7
CDR3 protein: CASSPGQDVYEQYF
CDR3 DNA: TGTGCCAGCAGCCCGGGACAGGACGTCTACGAGCAGTACTTC

D gene: -
clone size: -
V gene: TRBV20-1
J gene: TRBJ2-1
CDR3 protein: CSAGTQYNEQFF
CDR3 DNA: TGCAGTGCTGGTACCCAGTACAATGAGCAGTTCTTC

D gene: -
clone size: few
V gene: TRBV24-1
J gene: TRBJ2-3
CDR3 protein: CATSAAGDTQYF
CDR3 DNA: TGTGCCACCAGTGCTGCGGGAGATACGCAGTATTTT

D gene: -
clone size: -
V gene: TRBV7-9
J gene: TRBJ1-3
CDR3 protein: CASSWGRAGNTIYF
CDR3 DNA: TGTGCCAGCAGCTGGGGGAGGGCAGGAAACACCATATATTTT

D gene: TRBD2
clone size: -
V gene: TRBV20-1
J gene: TRBJ2-1
CDR3 protein: CSASRGLAGAMNNEQFF
CDR3 DNA: TGCAGTGCTTCCAGGGGACTAGCGGGAGCCATGAACAATGAGCAGTTCTTC

D gene: TRBD1
clone size: few
V gene: TRBV19
J gene: TRBJ1-1
CDR3 protein: CASSRGGQDDGAEAFF
CDR3 DNA: TGTGCCAGTAGTAGGGGGGGACAGGACGATGGGGCTGAAGCTTTCTTT

D gene: TRBD2
clone size: -
V gene: TRBV20-1
J gene: TRBJ2-1
CDR3 protein: CSALAGEVYNEQFF
CDR3 DNA: TGCAGTGCCTTAGCGGGAGAAGTCTACAATGAGCAGTTCTTC

D gene: -
clone size: -
V gene: TRBV6-1
J gene: TRBJ2-2
CDR3 protein: CASSPTAGELFF
CDR3 DNA: TGTGCCAGCAGTCCTACAGCCGGGGAGCTGTTTTTT

D gene: TRBD1
clone size: -
V gene: TRBV6-1
J gene: TRBJ2-5
CDR3 protein: CASGQGQETQYF
CDR3 DNA: TGTGCCAGTGGACAGGGCCAAGAGACCCAGTACTTC

D gene: TRBD2
clone size: -
V gene: TRBV7-9
J gene: TRBJ2-1
CDR3 protein: CASSRGRGSGSSNEQFF
CDR3 DNA: TGTGCCAGCAGCCGGGGCCGGGGTAGCGGGAGCTCAAATGAGCAGTTCTTC

D gene: TRBD2
clone size: -
V gene: TRBV27
J gene: TRBJ2-7
CDR3 protein: CASSSLAGGAYEQYF
CDR3 DNA: TGTGCCAGCAGTTCCCTTGCGGGAGGGGCCTACGAGCAGTACTTC

D gene: TRBD1
clone size: few
V gene: TRBV7-2
J gene: TRBJ2-7
CDR3 protein: CASSEDRGGEQYF
CDR3 DNA: TGTGCCAGCAGCGAAGACAGGGGGGGCGAGCAGTACTTC

D gene: TRBD1
clone size: -
V gene: TRBV10-3
J gene: TRBJ1-1
CDR3 protein: CAISGTGGVPFF
CDR3 DNA: TGTGCCATCAGTGGAACAGGGGGCGTTCCTTTCTTT

D gene: -
clone size: few
V gene: TRBV6-1
J gene: TRBJ1-2
CDR3 protein: CASSPGPYGVNYGYTF
CDR3 DNA: TGTGCCAGCAGTCCCGGCCCCTACGGGGTGAACTATGGCTACACCTTC

D gene: -
clone size: -
V gene: TRBV20-1
J gene: TRBJ1-1
CDR3 protein: CSLIVPGSGTEAFF
CDR3 DNA: TGCAGTCTCATAGTTCCCGGCAGTGGCACTGAAGCTTTCTTT

D gene: TRBD1
clone size: few
V gene: TRBV20-1
J gene: TRBJ1-5
CDR3 protein: CSASDRGPSINQPQHF
CDR3 DNA: TGCAGTGCTTCGGACAGGGGGCCCTCCATCAATCAGCCCCAGCATTTT

D gene: -
clone size: -
V gene: TRBV6-7
J gene: TRBJ2-5
CDR3 protein: CASRLEGNQETQYF
CDR3 DNA: TGTGCCAGCAGACTCGAGGGGAACCAAGAGACCCAGTACTTC

D gene: TRBD2
clone size: -
V gene: TRBV7-9
J gene: TRBJ2-3
CDR3 protein: CASSYLAGEDTQYF
CDR3 DNA: TGTGCCAGCAGCTATCTTGCGGGAGAGGATACGCAGTATTTT

D gene: -
clone size: few
V gene: TRBV28
J gene: TRBJ1-2
CDR3 protein: CASSLVGYGYTF
CDR3 DNA: TGTGCCAGCAGTTTGGTGGGTTATGGCTACACCTTC

D gene: TRBD2
clone size: few
V gene: TRBV6-2/TRBV6-3
J gene: TRBJ2-3
CDR3 protein: CASRASGYTDTQYF
CDR3 DNA: TGTGCCAGCAGGGCTAGCGGGTACACAGATACGCAGTATTTT

D gene: TRBD1
clone size: -
V gene: TRBV27
J gene: TRBJ2-7
CDR3 protein: CASSRAGTGVGYEQYF
CDR3 DNA: TGTGCCAGCAGTCGGGCTGGGACAGGGGTGGGTTACGAGCAGTACTTC

D gene: -
clone size: -
V gene: TRBV2
J gene: TRBJ1-5
CDR3 protein: CASSARDFSQPQHF
CDR3 DNA: TGTGCCAGCAGTGCCCGGGACTTCAGTCAGCCCCAGCATTTT

D gene: -
clone size: few
V gene: TRBV15
J gene: TRBJ2-1
CDR3 protein: CATSTAIYNEQFF
CDR3 DNA: TGTGCCACCAGCACGGCTATCTACAATGAGCAGTTCTTC

D gene: -
clone size: few
V gene: TRBV19
J gene: TRBJ1-1
CDR3 protein: CASSTQNPPRPFEAFF
CDR3 DNA: TGTGCCAGTAGTACCCAGAACCCACCCCGACCCTTTGAAGCTTTCTTT

D gene: -
clone size: once
V gene: TRBV7-9
J gene: TRBJ1-3
CDR3 protein: CASSFSGNTIYF
CDR3 DNA: TGTGCCAGCAGCTTCTCTGGAAACACCATATATTTT

D gene: -
clone size: -
V gene: TRBV7-2
J gene: TRBJ2-5
CDR3 protein: CASSLPSTSQEIQYF
CDR3 DNA: TGTGCCAGCAGCTTACCATCGACTTCGCAAGAGATCCAGTACTTC

D gene: TRBD1
clone size: -
V gene: TRBV4-2
J gene: TRBJ2-3
CDR3 protein: CASSQDRGSTDTQYF
CDR3 DNA: TGTGCCAGCAGCCAAGACAGGGGGAGCACAGATACGCAGTATTTT

D gene: -
clone size: -
V gene: TRBV2
J gene: TRBJ1-6
CDR3 protein: CASSAGVVSYNSPLHF
CDR3 DNA: TGTGCCAGCAGTGCAGGGGTAGTCTCCTATAATTCACCCCTCCACTTT

D gene: TRBD1
clone size: -
V gene: TRBV20-1
J gene: TRBJ1-2
CDR3 protein: CSARAGQGLRGYTF
CDR3 DNA: TGCAGTGCTAGAGCGGGACAGGGGCTGAGGGGCTACACCTTC

D gene: TRBD1
clone size: -
V gene: TRBV28
J gene: TRBJ2-7
CDR3 protein: CASSLEDRVEQYF
CDR3 DNA: TGTGCCAGCAGTTTGGAGGACAGGGTTGAGCAGTACTTC

D gene: -
clone size: -
V gene: TRBV7-2
J gene: TRBJ1-1
CDR3 protein: CASTRGGGATEAFF
CDR3 DNA: TGTGCCAGCACCCGCGGGGGGGGAGCTACTGAAGCTTTCTTT

D gene: -
clone size: few
V gene: TRBV15
J gene: TRBJ2-5
CDR3 protein: CATSSLAVGETQYF
CDR3 DNA: TGTGCCACCAGCAGTTTAGCGGTTGGCGAAACCCAGTACTTC

D gene: TRBD2
clone size: -
V gene: TRBV6-1
J gene: TRBJ2-7
CDR3 protein: CASTSSGRDYEQYF
CDR3 DNA: TGTGCCAGCACCTCTAGCGGGAGGGACTACGAGCAGTACTTC

D gene: TRBD2
clone size: -
V gene: TRBV11-3
J gene: TRBJ2-1
CDR3 protein: CASSLGSSGDNEQFF
CDR3 DNA: TGTGCCAGCAGCTTAGGATCTAGCGGAGACAATGAGCAGTTCTTC

D gene: -
clone size: -
V gene: TRBV20-1
J gene: TRBJ2-1
CDR3 protein: CSANGREWEQFF
CDR3 DNA: TGCAGTGCCAATGGACGGGAGTGGGAGCAGTTCTTC

D gene: TRBD2
clone size: -
V gene: TRBV6-5
J gene: TRBJ2-5
CDR3 protein: CASSFAGAGRETQYF
CDR3 DNA: TGTGCCAGCAGTTTTGCGGGAGCGGGTAGGGAGACCCAGTACTTC

D gene: -
clone size: few
V gene: TRBV20-1
J gene: TRBJ1-2
CDR3 protein: CSARPIEGLYHGYTF
CDR3 DNA: TGCAGTGCTAGACCAATCGAGGGGCTTTACCATGGCTACACCTTC

D gene: -
clone size: -
V gene: TRBV7-6
J gene: TRBJ2-3
CDR3 protein: CASSPEGGLSTDTQYF
CDR3 DNA: TGTGCCAGCAGCCCTGAGGGGGGGCTTAGCACAGATACGCAGTATTTT

D gene: -
clone size: few
V gene: TRBV4-1
J gene: TRBJ2-3
CDR3 protein: CASSQELRSGADTQYF
CDR3 DNA: TGCGCCAGCAGCCAAGAATTAAGAAGTGGAGCAGATACGCAGTATTTT

D gene: TRBD1
clone size: -
V gene: TRBV10-1
J gene: TRBJ2-7
CDR3 protein: CASSGQGDYEQYF
CDR3 DNA: TGCGCCAGCAGTGGACAGGGCGATTACGAGCAGTACTTC

D gene: -
clone size: few
V gene: TRBV7-2
J gene: TRBJ1-6
CDR3 protein: CASSFTVGANSPLHF
CDR3 DNA: TGTGCCAGCAGCTTTACAGTTGGAGCTAATTCACCCCTCCACTTT

D gene: -
clone size: -
V gene: TRBV24-1
J gene: TRBJ2-1
CDR3 protein: CATSGPGSGYNEQFF
CDR3 DNA: TGTGCCACTAGTGGTCCGGGGAGTGGGTACAATGAGCAGTTCTTC

D gene: TRBD1
clone size: -
V gene: TRBV28
J gene: TRBJ2-3
CDR3 protein: CASRTGGASDTQYF
CDR3 DNA: TGTGCCAGCAGAACAGGGGGCGCATCGGATACGCAGTATTTT

D gene: TRBD2
clone size: few
V gene: TRBV28
J gene: TRBJ2-3
CDR3 protein: CASSYALGPSGRATTDTQYF
CDR3 DNA: TGTGCCAGCAGTTATGCCCTAGGACCTAGCGGGAGGGCAACCACAGATACGCAGTATTTT

D gene: TRBD2
clone size: -
V gene: TRBV7-2
J gene: TRBJ2-1
CDR3 protein: CASRELAGGTILHYNEQFF
CDR3 DNA: TGTGCCAGCAGGGAATTAGCGGGAGGCACAATCTTACACTACAATGAGCAGTTCTTC

D gene: -
clone size: -
V gene: TRBV27
J gene: TRBJ1-6
CDR3 protein: CASSLIFRGNSPLHF
CDR3 DNA: TGTGCCAGCAGTTTAATCTTCCGGGGAAATTCACCCCTCCACTTT

D gene: TRBD1
clone size: -
V gene: TRBV19
J gene: TRBJ1-2
CDR3 protein: CASSWTGDYGYTF
CDR3 DNA: TGTGCCAGTAGCTGGACAGGGGACTATGGCTACACCTTC

D gene: TRBD1
clone size: -
V gene: TRBV7-3
J gene: TRBJ1-3
CDR3 protein: CASSQGTAGNTIYF
CDR3 DNA: TGTGCCAGCAGCCAGGGGACAGCTGGAAACACCATATATTTT

D gene: TRBD2
clone size: few
V gene: TRBV2
J gene: TRBJ2-5
CDR3 protein: CASRATGGQETQYF
CDR3 DNA: TGTGCCAGCAGGGCTACGGGAGGCCAAGAGACCCAGTACTTC